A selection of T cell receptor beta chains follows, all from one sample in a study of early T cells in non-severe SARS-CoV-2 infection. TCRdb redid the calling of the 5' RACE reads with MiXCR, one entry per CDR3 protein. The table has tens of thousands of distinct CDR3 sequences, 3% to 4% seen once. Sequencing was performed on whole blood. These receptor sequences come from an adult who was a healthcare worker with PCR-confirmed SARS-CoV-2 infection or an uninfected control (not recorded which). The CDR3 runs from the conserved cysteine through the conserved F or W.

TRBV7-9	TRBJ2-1	CASSYLAGYNNEQFF
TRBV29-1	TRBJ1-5	CSVGQVNQPQHF
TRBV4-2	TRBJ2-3	CASSRGQSRGLAGGFTDTQYF
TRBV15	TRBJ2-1	CATSTRDTYNEQFF
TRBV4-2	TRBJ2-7	CASSQKQGFSYEQYF
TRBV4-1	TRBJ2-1	CASSQSIQGAYHNEQFF
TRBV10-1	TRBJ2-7	CASSARGNEQYF
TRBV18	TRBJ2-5	CASSPNSGNQETQYF
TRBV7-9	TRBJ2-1	CASSSLSVWRPYNEQFF
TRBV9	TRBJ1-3	CASSVEGNSGNTIYF
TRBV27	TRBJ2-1	CASPPVGRESYNEQFF
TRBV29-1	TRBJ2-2	CSVEDQGGELFF
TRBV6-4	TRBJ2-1	CASSRLAGGSTNEQFF
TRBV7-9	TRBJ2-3	CASSFGQLGTDTQYF
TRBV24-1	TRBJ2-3	CATSEVTSGRATDTQYF
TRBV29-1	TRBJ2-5	CSPRGQGPKPVQETQYF
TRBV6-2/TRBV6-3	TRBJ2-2	CASSYGLTGELFF
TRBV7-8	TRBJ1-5	CASSLVPRNQPQHF
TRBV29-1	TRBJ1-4	CSVVATNEKLFF
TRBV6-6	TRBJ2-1	CASSYSGTEQFF
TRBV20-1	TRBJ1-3	CSARDPRGGNTIYF
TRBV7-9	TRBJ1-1	CASSFGHYTEASF
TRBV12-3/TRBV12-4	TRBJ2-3	CASRPQGTDTQYF
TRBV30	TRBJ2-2	CAWSVVTSIIVTGELFF
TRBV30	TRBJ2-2	CAWNIYWDRGSGELFF
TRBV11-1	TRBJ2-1	CASSFGQGPSNEQFF